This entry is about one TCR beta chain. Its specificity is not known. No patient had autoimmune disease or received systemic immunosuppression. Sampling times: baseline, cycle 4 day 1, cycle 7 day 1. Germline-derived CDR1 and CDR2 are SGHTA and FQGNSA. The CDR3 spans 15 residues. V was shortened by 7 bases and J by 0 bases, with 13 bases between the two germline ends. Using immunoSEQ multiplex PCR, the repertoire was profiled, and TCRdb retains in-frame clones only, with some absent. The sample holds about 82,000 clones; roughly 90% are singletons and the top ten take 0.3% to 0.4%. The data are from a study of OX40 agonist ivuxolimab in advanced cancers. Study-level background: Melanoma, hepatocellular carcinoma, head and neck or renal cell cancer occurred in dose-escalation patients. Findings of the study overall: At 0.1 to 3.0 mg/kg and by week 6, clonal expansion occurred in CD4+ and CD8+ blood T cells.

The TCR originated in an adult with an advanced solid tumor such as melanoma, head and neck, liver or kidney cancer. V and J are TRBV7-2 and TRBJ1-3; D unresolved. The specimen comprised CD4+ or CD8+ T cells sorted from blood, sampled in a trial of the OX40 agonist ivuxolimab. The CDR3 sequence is CASTAVGSSGNTIYF. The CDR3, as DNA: TGTGCCAGCACGGCTGTGGGGAGCTCTGGAAACACCATATATTTT.